The next 18 T cell receptor beta chains were all read from a single sample in a study of PD-1 blockade in classical Hodgkin lymphoma. Patients all relapsed after autologous stem cell transplantation, and there was variation in brentuximab vedotin exposure. Measured with immunoSEQ multiplex PCR; TCRdb has only the in-frame clones, and not every one. There are about 18,000 clones in the sample; over 75% occur only once, and about 24% lies in the top ten. Source: peripheral blood mononuclear cells (PBMCs), taken at baseline. These TCRs come from a human donor with classical Hodgkin lymphoma.

This sequence joins TRBV7-9 and TRBJ2-1; 8 nucleotides line up with TRBD2. Germline V gene data show CDR1 as SEHNR and CDR2 as FQNEAQ (reference sequence). With V trimmed by 5 bases and J by 3 bases, 6 bases remained unmatched. The CDR3 has 15 residues. CDR3 residues: CASSLSGVVYNEQFF. The CDR3 coding sequence is TGTGCCAGCAGCCTTAGCGGGGTTGTCTACAATGAGCAGTTCTTC. The variable domain in full, completed from reference TRBV7-9 and TRBJ2-1, reads DTGVSQNPRHKITKRGQNVTFRCDPISEHNRLYWYRQTLGQGPEFLTYFQNEAQLEKSRLLSDRFSAERPKGSFSTLEIQRTEQGDSAMYLCASSLSGVVYNEQFFGPGTRLTVL.

J is TRBJ2-5 and V is TRBV4-2; D not certain. Looked up from germline, CDR1 is LGHNA and CDR2 is YNFKEQ. Between the trimmed V and J ends, which lost 1 base and 3 bases, there was a span of 12 bases. The CDR3 has 15 residues. The CDR3 reads CASSQGGDTKETQYF. The CDR3 DNA is TGTGCCAGCAGCCAAGGCGGCGACACCAAAGAGACCCAGTACTTC.

The rearrangement joins TRBV9 to TRBJ2-2; possibly TRBD2 for D (7 bases). The CDR3 is made up of 17 amino acids. V dropped 4 bases and J dropped 4 bases, with 20 bases sitting between them. Germline CDR1 is SGDLS and CDR2 is YYNGEE. The CDR3 is CASSFLGGQGTTGELFF. As DNA, the CDR3 is TGTGCCAGCAGCTTTCTGGGGGGGCAGGGGACCACCGGGGAGCTGTTTTTT.

The V gene is TRBV9, the J gene TRBJ1-1; tentative D call: TRBD1 (6 bases). Between the trimmed V and J ends, which lost 4 bases and 1 base, there was a span of 17 bases. The CDR3 covers 16 residues. Germline V gene lookup returns CDR1 SGDLS and CDR2 YYNGEE. Written as DNA, the CDR3 is TGTGCCAGCAGCCCAAGGACAGAGAACCAGAACACTGAAGCTTTCTTT. Its translation: CASSPRTENQNTEAFF.

The V and J genes are TRBV7-8 and TRBJ1-1; TRBD1 matches 8 bases. The junction had 3 bases not matched to a gene; V was cut back by 1 base and J by 8 bases. CDR1 and CDR2 from the germline V gene are SGHVS and FQNEAQ. The CDR3 consists of 13 residues. The DNA for the CDR3 is TGTGCCAGCAGCTTAGATTACAGGGGGGAAGCTTTCTTT. This gives the protein CASSLDYRGEAFF.

The chain combines TRBV7-8 with TRBJ1-2; D remains ambiguous. Germline CDR1 SGHVS, CDR2 FQNEAQ. The CDR3 length is 17 residues. Trimming cost V 5 bases and J 0 bases, with 19 bases left between them. In DNA, the CDR3 is TGTGCCAGCAGCCCATTCCGGGTCAGGCCAGCTAACTATGGCTACACCTTC. Translation: CASSPFRVRPANYGYTF.

The chain is built from TRBV10-1 and TRBJ2-1; 8 bases agree with TRBD1. There are 17 residues in the CDR3. The trim removed 3 bases at V and 0 bases at J, leaving 7 bases unmatched. The germline CDR1 and CDR2 sequences are WNHNN and SYGVQD (reference sequence). CDR3 sequence reads: CASSEDRGKDSYNEQFF. CDR3 nucleotide sequence: TGCGCCAGCAGTGAAGACAGGGGAAAAGACTCCTACAATGAGCAGTTCTTC.

The chain combines TRBV19 with TRBJ2-1; no clear D. The germline V gene has CDR1 LNHDA and CDR2 SQIVND (reference sequence). V was pared by 3 bases and J by 0 bases, with 6 bases between. The CDR3 is 14 residues long. CDR3 sequence: CASSMTGSYNEQFF. The DNA of the CDR3 is TGTGCCAGTAGTATGACTGGCTCCTACAATGAGCAGTTCTTC.

This clone appeared a few times. This chain uses TRBV21-1 with TRBJ2-7. TRBV21-1 is a pseudogene segment. This CDR3 comprises 16 residues. CDR3 coding DNA: TGTGCCAGCAGCAAAAACTCTAAGGAAGGGTTAGCCAAGCAGTACTTC. It is translated as CASSKNSKEGLAKQYF.

This clone was picked up a small number of times. The chain joins TRBV15 to TRBJ1-1, with a weak D call TRBD1 (5 bases). CDR1 LNHNV and CDR2 YYDKDF come from the germline V gene (reference sequence). V lost 0 bases and J 5 bases, leaving 10 bases between the germline ends. The CDR3 consists of 14 residues. The CDR3 sequence: CATSRDWGETEAFF. CDR3 DNA sequence: TGTGCCACCAGCAGAGATTGGGGGGAGACTGAAGCTTTCTTT.

The chain employs TRBV7-2 and TRBJ2-3; 7 bases map to TRBD2. The CDR3 contains 15 residues. The junction had 9 bases not matched to a gene; V was cut back by 5 bases and J by 4 bases. The V gene's germline CDR1 is SGHTA and CDR2 FQGNSA. The DNA for the CDR3 is TGTGCCAGCAGCCTAGGCCTAGCGGAATCAGATACGCAGTATTTT. Its translation is CASSLGLAESDTQYF.

The chain recombines TRBV7-9 with TRBJ2-7; the D is unclear. The germline V gene has CDR1 SEHNR and CDR2 FQNEAQ (reference sequence). The CDR3 is 12 amino acids. V shed 5 bases and J shed 3 bases, with 8 bases lying between them. CDR3 sequence (DNA): TGTGCCAGCAGCGAACAAGACTACGAGCAGTACTTC. Residues: CASSEQDYEQYF.

A note on this clone: Sequence at one end of the junction differs from germline and may be a read error. The chain uses TRBV7-7 and TRBJ2-1; a weak D match, TRBD2 (6 bases). This CDR3 region has 13 residues. Germline CDR1 and CDR2: SSHAT and FNYEAQ (reference sequence). The CDR3: CASSLGLEGEQFF. The CDR3 DNA reads as TGTGCTAGCAGCCTGGGTCTGGAGGGTGAGCAGTTCTTC.

The rearrangement uses TRBV2 and TRBJ1-1, with TRBD1 identical over 10 bases. From germline, CDR1 is SNHLY and CDR2 FYNNEI. J was trimmed by 4 bases and V by 6 bases; bases with no gene match: 11. CDR3 length: 16 amino acids. The chain's CDR3 is CASSKTAGTGATEAFF. The CDR3 bases are TGTGCCAGCAGCAAGACTGCCGGGACAGGGGCCACTGAAGCTTTCTTT. Variable domain in full (rest from reference TRBV2 and TRBJ1-1): EPEVTQTPSHQVTQMGQEVILRCVPISNHLYFYWYRQILGQKVEFLVSFYNNEISEKSEIFDDQFSVERPDGSNFTLKIRSTKLEDSAMYFCASSKTAGTGATEAFFGQGTRLTVV.

By sample share, this clone is medium-sized. The sample holds other DNA sequences that translate to the same CDR3. The rearrangement links TRBV10-1 to TRBJ2-5, with D unresolved. V lost 0 bases to trimming and J lost 5 bases, with 7 bases between them. The germline gives CDR1 WNHNN, CDR2 SYGVQD (reference sequence). There are 13 residues in the CDR3. In DNA, the CDR3 is TGCGCCAGCAGTGAGTCGGGTGGGGAGACCCAGTACTTC. Its protein is CASSESGGETQYF.

The V gene is TRBV28, the J gene TRBJ2-3; D is unclear. The CDR3 consists of 15 residues. CDR1 is MDHEN, CDR2 SYDVKM, per germline. Trimming stripped 1 base from V and 0 bases from J, with 8 bases between. CDR3 coding DNA: TGTGCCAGCAGTTTATCCAGGCGGAGCACAGATACGCAGTATTTT. Translated: CASSLSRRSTDTQYF.

The chain carries TRBV7-8 and TRBJ2-7, with a possible D match to TRBD2 (6 bases). Germline lookup yields CDR1 SGHVS and CDR2 FQNEAQ. Trimming shortened V by 5 bases and J by 3 bases, and 17 bases separated the two germline ends. The CDR3 runs to 15 residues. The CDR3 bases are TGTGCCAGCAGCCCCCGCAACGGGGGTTTCTACGAGCAGTACTTC. This gives the protein CASSPRNGGFYEQYF. The full variable domain, its missing parts supplied by reference TRBV7-8 and TRBJ2-7, is GAGVSQSPRYKVAKRGQDVALRCDPISGHVSLFWYQQALGQGPEFLTYFQNEAQLDKSGLPSDRFFAERPEGSVSTLKIQRTQQEDSAVYLCASSPRNGGFYEQYFGPGTRLTVT.

The rearrangement links TRBV5-6 to TRBJ2-3, with D tentatively TRBD2 (6 bases). This CDR3 is 13 amino acids long. With 1 base removed from V and 5 bases from J, the gap between germline ends came to 8 bases. Germline loops: CDR1 SGHDT, CDR2 YYEEEE. The CDR3 DNA follows: TGTGCCAGCAGCTTGTCTAGCGAAGATACGCAGTATTTT. Translation gives CASSLSSEDTQYF.